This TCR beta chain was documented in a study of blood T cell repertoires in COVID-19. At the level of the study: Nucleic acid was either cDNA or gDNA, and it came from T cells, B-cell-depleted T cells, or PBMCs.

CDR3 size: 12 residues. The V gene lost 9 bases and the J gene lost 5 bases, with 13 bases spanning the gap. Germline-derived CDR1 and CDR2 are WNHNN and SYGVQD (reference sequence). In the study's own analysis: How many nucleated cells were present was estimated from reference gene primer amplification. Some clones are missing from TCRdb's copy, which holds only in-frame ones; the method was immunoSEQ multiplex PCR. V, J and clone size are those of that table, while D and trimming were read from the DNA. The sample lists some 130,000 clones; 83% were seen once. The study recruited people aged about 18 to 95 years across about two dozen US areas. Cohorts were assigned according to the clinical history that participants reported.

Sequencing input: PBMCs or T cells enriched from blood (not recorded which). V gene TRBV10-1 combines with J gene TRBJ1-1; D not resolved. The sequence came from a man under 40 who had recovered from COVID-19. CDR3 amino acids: CASKAGVTEAFF. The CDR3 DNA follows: TGCGCCAGTAAGGCCGGGGTTACTGAAGCTTTCTTT.